These 6 T cell receptor beta chains originate from one sample sequenced in a study of T cells in Graves' hyperthyroidism and ophthalmopathy. Amplified regions were TCR beta CDR3 sequences from RNA transcripts. TCR CDR3 underwent first-round RT-PCR with the HTBI primer set. MiXCR, applied by TCRdb to the multiplex PCR reads, yields one record per CDR3 protein. The sample lists approximately 590,000 distinct CDR3 sequences; around 42% were seen once. The sample comprised peripheral blood or thyroid tissue (not recorded which). The receptors shown here come from a woman younger than 35 with Graves' hyperthyroidism.

This rearrangement joins TRBV20-1 to TRBJ2-1; D is perhaps TRBD2 (5 bases). This CDR3 contains 15 residues. The germline V gene has CDR1 DFQATT and CDR2 SNEGSKA (reference sequence). DNA of the CDR3: TGCAGCGCCCTCACCCCGAGAGGGATATACAATGAGCAGTTCTTC. It codes for CSALTPRGIYNEQFF.

This clonotype has more than one count but fewer than ten. V gene TRBV2 combines with J gene TRBJ2-7; no reliable D call. In germline, CDR1 is SNHLY, CDR2 FYNNEI. This CDR3 has 12 amino acids. V was pared by 3 bases and J by 4 bases, with 7 bases between. DNA of the CDR3: TGTGCCAGCAGTGAGAGTGGTTACGAGCAGTACTTC. Its protein is CASSESGYEQYF.

V and J are TRBV6-1 and TRBJ2-2; D perhaps matches TRBD1 (6 bases). Germline-derived CDR1 and CDR2 are MNHNS and SASEGT. The CDR3 is made up of 17 amino acids. Trimming left V 6 bases short and J 1 base short, with 18 bases between. The CDR3 DNA follows: TGTGCCAGCAGCCCGAGCATGGGGGCCCAGAACACCGGGGAGCTGTTTTTT. Residues: CASSPSMGAQNTGELFF.

The rearrangement links TRBV6-9 to TRBJ1-5; 12 nucleotides align to TRBD1. The germline V gene has CDR1 MNHGY and CDR2 SVAAGI. Trimming removed 2 bases from V and 7 bases from J; junction bases left unmatched: 6. The CDR3 spans 16 residues. CDR3 in amino acids: CASSYPGTGGSQPQHF. CDR3 nucleotide sequence: TGTGCCAGCAGTTATCCCGGGACAGGGGGCAGCCAGCCCCAGCATTTT.

This clonotype appeared many times. This chain uses TRBV15 with TRBJ1-5; D is possibly TRBD1 (6 bases). This CDR3 comprises 16 residues. Trimming stripped 0 bases from V and 4 bases from J, with 13 bases between. From germline, CDR1 is LNHNV and CDR2 YYDKDF (reference sequence). The DNA of the CDR3 is TGTGCCACCAGCAGAGATTCCGGGACACCGAATCAGCCCCAGCATTTT. Translating it yields CATSRDSGTPNQPQHF.

A few counts support this clonotype. This chain links TRBV12-3 or TRBV12-4 with TRBJ2-5; 10 nucleotides line up with TRBD2. This CDR3 has 15 residues. The J segment lost 5 bases and the V segment lost 4 bases, leaving 7 bases of the junction unmatched. This chain's CDR3 is CASSSGTSVTETQYF. The DNA of the CDR3 is TGTGCCAGCAGTTCCGGGACTAGCGTTACGGAGACCCAGTACTTC.